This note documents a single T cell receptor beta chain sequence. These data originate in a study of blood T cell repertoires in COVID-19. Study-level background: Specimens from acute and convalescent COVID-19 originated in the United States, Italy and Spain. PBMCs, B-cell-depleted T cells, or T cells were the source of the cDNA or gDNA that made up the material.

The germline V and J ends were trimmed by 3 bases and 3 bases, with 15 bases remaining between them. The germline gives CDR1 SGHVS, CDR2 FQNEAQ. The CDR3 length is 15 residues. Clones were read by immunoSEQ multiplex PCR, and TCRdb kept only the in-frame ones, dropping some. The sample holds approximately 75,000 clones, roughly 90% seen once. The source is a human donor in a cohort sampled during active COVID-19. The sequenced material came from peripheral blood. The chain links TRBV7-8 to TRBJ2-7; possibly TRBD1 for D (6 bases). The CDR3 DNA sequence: TGTGCCAGCAGCTTGGACAGTTGGGCTCGCTACGAGCAGTACTTC. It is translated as CASSLDSWARYEQYF.